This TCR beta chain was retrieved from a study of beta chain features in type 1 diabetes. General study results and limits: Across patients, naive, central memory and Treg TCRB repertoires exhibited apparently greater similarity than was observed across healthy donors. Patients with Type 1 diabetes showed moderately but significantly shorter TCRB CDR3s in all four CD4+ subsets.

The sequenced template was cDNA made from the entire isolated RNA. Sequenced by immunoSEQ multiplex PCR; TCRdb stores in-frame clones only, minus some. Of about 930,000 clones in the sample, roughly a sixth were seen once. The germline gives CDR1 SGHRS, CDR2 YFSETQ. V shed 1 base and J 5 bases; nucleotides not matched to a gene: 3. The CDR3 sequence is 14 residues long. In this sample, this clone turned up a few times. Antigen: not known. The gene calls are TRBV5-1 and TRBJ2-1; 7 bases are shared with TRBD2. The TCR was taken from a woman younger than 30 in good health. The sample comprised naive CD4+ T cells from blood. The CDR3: CASSLSGIDNEQFF. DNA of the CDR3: TGCGCCAGCAGCTTGAGCGGGATCGACAATGAGCAGTTCTTC.